Included here is one TCR beta chain sequence, with context. Its antigen is currently unknown. The sample is drawn from a study of CD8 T cells in Susac syndrome. Study-wide context: Treatment status at blood draw for the Susac syndrome patients was therapy-naive, corticosteroids, or intravenous immunoglobulin alone.

TEMRA cells were FACS-enriched, while CD8+ and CD4+ T cells were negatively isolated. Germline CDR1 reads MGHRA; CDR2 reads YSYEKL. This CDR3 is built from 17 residues. Germline trimming cut 3 bases from V and 5 bases from J; bases unmatched to any gene: 16. Study observations and caveats: Expansion of Susac CD8+ clones peaked in TEMRA cells and in active patients.

With random hexamers, reverse transcription was performed on about 0.5 to 1 ug of RNA. Multiplex immunoSEQ PCR targeted 54 Vbeta and 13 Jbeta TCR beta segments. From the immunoSEQ multiplex PCR reads, TCRdb called clonotypes with MiXCR, one entry per CDR3 protein. Here the sample spans approximately 190,000 distinct CDR3 sequences, more than 85% being singletons. This receptor was obtained from a human donor with Susac syndrome. The V call is TRBV4-1, the J call TRBJ2-7; the match to TRBD1 covers 7 bases. Source material: CD8+ T cells from PBMCs. In DNA form, the CDR3 reads TGCGCCAGCAGCCAGCTTCCCCCCGGGACAGAGGGGGACGAGCAGTACTTC. Protein: CASSQLPPGTEGDEQYF.